This T cell receptor (beta chain) was documented in a study of blood T cell repertoires in COVID-19. At the level of the study: The United States, Italy and Spain provided the acute and convalescent COVID-19 samples.

Germline CDR1 and CDR2: MNHEY and SVGAGI. J was trimmed by 5 bases and V by 5 bases; bases with no gene match: 10. The CDR3 extends over 15 amino acids. Data came from immunoSEQ multiplex PCR; TCRdb stores just in-frame clones and leaves some out. The sample contains about 140,000 clones, roughly 80% of which appear only once. The chain carries TRBV6-5 and TRBJ1-2, with TRBD1 matching over 8 bases. This TCR was recovered from a woman between 50 and 59 years old with active or convalescent COVID-19. Input material: peripheral blood. The CDR3 bases are TGTGCCAGCAGTCTAACAGGGGGAGGAACTTATGGCTACACCTTC. Its protein product is CASSLTGGGTYGYTF.